The entry below gives a single TCR beta chain sequence along with its context. The germline gives CDR1 MNHNY, CDR2 SVGAGI (reference sequence). Trimming took 4 bases from V and 7 from J, leaving 2 bases between them. This CDR3 is built from 10 residues. Only in-frame clones appear in the TCRdb table, and some are missing; sequencing was by immunoSEQ multiplex PCR. The table lists fewer than 65,000 clones, 91% of them singletons. This record belongs to a study of T cell changes during pregnancy in multiple sclerosis. The source was peripheral blood, collected after pregnancy. The chain is built from TRBV6-6 and TRBJ2-1; D is ambiguous. This TCR came from a female donor in good health, enrolled as a control in a pregnancy study. The CDR3 reads CASSLNEQFF. DNA of the CDR3: TGTGCCAGCAGTTTAAATGAGCAGTTCTTC.